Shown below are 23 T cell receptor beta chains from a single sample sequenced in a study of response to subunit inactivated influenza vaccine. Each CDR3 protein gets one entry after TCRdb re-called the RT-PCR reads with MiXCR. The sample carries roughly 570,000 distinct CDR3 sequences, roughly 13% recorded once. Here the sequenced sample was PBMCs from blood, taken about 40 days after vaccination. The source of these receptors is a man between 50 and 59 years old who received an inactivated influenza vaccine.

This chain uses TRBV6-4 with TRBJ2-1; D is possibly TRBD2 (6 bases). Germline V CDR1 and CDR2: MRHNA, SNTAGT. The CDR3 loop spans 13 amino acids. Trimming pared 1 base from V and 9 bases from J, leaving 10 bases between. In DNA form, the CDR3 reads TGTGCCAGCAGTGACTGGGGGGAGCGTGAGCAGTTCTTC. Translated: CASSDWGEREQFF.

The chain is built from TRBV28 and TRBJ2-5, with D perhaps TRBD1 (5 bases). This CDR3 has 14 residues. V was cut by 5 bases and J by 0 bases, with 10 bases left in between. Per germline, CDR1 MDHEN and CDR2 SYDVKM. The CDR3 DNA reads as TGTGCCAGCAGTGTAAGACAGTACCAAGAGACCCAGTACTTC. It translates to CASSVRQYQETQYF.

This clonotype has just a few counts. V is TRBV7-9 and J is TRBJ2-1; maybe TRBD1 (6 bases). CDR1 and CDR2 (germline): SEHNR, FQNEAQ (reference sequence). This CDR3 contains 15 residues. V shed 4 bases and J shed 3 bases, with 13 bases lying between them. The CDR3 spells CASSWAGARYNEQFF. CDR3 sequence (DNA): TGTGCCAGCAGCTGGGCAGGGGCCCGCTACAATGAGCAGTTCTTC. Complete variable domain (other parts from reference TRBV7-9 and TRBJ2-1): DTGVSQNPRHKITKRGQNVTFRCDPISEHNRLYWYRQTLGQGPEFLTYFQNEAQLEKSRLLSDRFSAERPKGSFSTLEIQRTEQGDSAMYLCASSWAGARYNEQFFGPGTRLTVL.

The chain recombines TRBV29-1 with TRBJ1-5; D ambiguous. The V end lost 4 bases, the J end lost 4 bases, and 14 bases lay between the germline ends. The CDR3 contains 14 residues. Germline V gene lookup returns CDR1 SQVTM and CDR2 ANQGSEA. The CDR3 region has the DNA TGCAGCGTTGCGTCAGCCACGGGGAATCAGCCCCAGCATTTT. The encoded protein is CSVASATGNQPQHF.

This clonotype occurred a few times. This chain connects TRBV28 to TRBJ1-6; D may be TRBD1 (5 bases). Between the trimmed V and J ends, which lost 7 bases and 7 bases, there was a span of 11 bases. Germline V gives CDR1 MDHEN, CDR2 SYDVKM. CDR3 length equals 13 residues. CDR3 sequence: CASTGGRNSPLHF. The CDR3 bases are TGTGCCAGCACGGGGGGGAGGAATTCACCCCTCCACTTT.

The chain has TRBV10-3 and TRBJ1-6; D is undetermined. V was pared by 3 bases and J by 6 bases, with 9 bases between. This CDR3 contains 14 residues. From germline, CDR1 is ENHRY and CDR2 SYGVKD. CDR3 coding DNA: TGTGCCATCAGTGATTCCGGGCCTAATTCACCCCTCCACTTT. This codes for CAISDSGPNSPLHF.

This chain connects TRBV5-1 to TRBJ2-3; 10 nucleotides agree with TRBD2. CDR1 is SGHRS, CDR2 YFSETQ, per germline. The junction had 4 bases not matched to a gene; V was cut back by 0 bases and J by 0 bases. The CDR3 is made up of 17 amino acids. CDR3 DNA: TGCGCCAGCAGCTTGGCCCCTAGCGGGGGAAGCACAGATACGCAGTATTTT. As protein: CASSLAPSGGSTDTQYF.

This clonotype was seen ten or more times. This CDR3 is CASSYSGTGNSPLHF. The CDR3 DNA is TGTGCCAGCAGTTACTCTGGCACTGGGAATTCACCCCTCCACTTT. The chain carries TRBV6-5 and TRBJ1-6, with unresolved D. The CDR3 runs to 15 residues. Germline lookup yields CDR1 MNHEY and CDR2 SVGAGI. Trimming took 0 bases from V and 7 from J, leaving 10 bases between them.

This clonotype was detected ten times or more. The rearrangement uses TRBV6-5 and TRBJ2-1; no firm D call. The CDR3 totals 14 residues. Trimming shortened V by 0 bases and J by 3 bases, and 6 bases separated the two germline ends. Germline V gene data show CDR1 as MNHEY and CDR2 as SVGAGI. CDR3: CASSYSTGYNEQFF. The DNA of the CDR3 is TGTGCCAGCAGTTACTCTACTGGCTACAATGAGCAGTTCTTC.

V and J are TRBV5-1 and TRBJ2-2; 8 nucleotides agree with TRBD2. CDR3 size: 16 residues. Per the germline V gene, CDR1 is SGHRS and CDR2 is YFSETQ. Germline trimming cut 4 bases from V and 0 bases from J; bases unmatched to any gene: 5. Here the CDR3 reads CASSGILAANTGELFF. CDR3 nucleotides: TGCGCCAGCAGCGGAATACTAGCGGCGAACACCGGGGAGCTGTTTTTT.

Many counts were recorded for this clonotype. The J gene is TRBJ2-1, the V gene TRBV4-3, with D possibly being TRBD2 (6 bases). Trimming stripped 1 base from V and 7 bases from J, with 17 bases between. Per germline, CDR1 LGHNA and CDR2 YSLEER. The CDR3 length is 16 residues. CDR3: CASSQGGTSLTNEQFF. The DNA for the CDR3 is TGCGCCAGCAGCCAAGGGGGGACTTCTCTCACTAATGAGCAGTTCTTC.

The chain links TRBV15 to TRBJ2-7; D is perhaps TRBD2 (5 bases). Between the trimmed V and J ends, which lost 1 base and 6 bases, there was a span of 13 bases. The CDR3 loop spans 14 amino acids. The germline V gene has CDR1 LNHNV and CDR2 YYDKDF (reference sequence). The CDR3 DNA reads TGTGCCACCAGCAGAGGGTACACGGGGTCCGAGCAGTACTTC. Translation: CATSRGYTGSEQYF. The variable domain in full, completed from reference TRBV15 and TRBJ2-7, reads DAMVIQNPRYQVTQFGKPVTLSCSQTLNHNVMYWYQQKSSQAPKLLFHYYDKDFNNEADTPDNFQSRRPNTSFCFLDIRSPGLGDTAMYLCATSRGYTGSEQYFGPGTRLTVT.

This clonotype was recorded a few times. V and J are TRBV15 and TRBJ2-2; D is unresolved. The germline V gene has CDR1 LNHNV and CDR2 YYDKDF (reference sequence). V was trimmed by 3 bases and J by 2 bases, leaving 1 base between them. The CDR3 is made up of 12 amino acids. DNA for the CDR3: TGTGCCACCAGCAGCAACACCGGGGAGCTGTTTTTT. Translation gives CATSSNTGELFF.

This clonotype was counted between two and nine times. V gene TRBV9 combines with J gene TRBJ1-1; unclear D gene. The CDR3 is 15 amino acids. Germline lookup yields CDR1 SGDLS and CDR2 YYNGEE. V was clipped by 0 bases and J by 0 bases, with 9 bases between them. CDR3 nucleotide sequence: TGTGCCAGCAGCGTAGTCACGGTCATGAACACTGAAGCTTTCTTT. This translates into CASSVVTVMNTEAFF.

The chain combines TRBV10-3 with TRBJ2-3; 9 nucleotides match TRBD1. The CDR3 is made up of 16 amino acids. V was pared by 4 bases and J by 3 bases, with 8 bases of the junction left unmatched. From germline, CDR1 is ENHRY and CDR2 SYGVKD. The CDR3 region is CAISAVPGQGTDTQYF. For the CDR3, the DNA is TGTGCCATCAGTGCTGTCCCGGGACAGGGAACAGATACGCAGTATTTT.

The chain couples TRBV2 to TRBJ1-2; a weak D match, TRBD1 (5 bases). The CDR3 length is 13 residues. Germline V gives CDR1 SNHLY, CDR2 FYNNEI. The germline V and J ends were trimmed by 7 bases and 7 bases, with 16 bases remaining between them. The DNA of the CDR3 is TGTGCCAGCAAAAGTGCCGGGACTGGTGGCTACACCTTC. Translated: CASKSAGTGGYTF. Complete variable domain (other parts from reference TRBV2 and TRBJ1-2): EPEVTQTPSHQVTQMGQEVILRCVPISNHLYFYWYRQILGQKVEFLVSFYNNEISEKSEIFDDQFSVERPDGSNFTLKIRSTKLEDSAMYFCASKSAGTGGYTFGSGTRLTVV.

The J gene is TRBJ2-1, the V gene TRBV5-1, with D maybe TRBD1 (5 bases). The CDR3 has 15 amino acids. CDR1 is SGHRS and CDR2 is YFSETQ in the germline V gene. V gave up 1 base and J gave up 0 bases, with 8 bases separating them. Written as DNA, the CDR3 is TGCGCCAGCAGCTTGCGACAGAGCTCCTACAATGAGCAGTTCTTC. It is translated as CASSLRQSSYNEQFF.

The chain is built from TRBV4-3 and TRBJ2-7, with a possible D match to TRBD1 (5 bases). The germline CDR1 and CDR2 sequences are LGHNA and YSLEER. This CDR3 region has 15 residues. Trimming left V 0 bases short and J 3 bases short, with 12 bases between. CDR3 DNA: TGCGCCAGCAGCCAAGATGCCCAGGGTGACTACGAGCAGTACTTC. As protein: CASSQDAQGDYEQYF.

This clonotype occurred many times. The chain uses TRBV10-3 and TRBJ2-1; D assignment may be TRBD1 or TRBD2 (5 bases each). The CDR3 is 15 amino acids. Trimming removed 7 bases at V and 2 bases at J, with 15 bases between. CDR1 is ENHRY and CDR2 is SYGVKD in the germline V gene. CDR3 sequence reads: CAITSRDDPYNEQFF. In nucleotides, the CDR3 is TGTGCCATCACCTCCCGGGACGATCCCTACAATGAGCAGTTCTTC.

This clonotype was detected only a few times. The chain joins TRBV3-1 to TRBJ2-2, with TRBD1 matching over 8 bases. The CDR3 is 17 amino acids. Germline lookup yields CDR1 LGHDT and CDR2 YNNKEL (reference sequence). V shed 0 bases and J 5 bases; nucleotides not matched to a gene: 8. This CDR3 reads CASSQEGVRGRTGELFF. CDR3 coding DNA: TGTGCCAGCAGCCAAGAGGGCGTCAGGGGGCGAACCGGGGAGCTGTTTTTT.

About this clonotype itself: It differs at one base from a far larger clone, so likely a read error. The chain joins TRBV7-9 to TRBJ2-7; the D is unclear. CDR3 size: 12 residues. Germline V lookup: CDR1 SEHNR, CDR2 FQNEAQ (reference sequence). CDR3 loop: CASSLAGYEQSF. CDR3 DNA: TGTGCCAGCAGCTTAGCTGGCTACGAGCAGTCCTTC. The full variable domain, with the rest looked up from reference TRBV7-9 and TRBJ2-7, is DTGVSQNPRHKITKRGQNVTFRCDPISEHNRLYWYRQTLGQGPEFLTYFQNEAQLEKSRLLSDRFSAERPKGSFSTLEIQRTEQGDSAMYLCASSLAGYEQSFGPGTRLTVT.

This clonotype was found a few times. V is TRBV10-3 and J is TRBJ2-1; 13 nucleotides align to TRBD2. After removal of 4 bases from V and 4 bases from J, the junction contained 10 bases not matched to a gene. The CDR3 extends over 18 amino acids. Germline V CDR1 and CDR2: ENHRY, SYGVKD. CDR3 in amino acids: CAISGTSGRSTAYNEQFF. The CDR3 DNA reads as TGTGCCATCAGTGGGACTAGCGGGAGAAGTACGGCGTACAATGAGCAGTTCTTC.

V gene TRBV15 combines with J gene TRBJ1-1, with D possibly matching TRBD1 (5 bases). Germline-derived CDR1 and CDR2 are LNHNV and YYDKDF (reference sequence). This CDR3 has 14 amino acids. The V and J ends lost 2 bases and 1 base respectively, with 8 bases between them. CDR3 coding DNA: TGTGCCACCAGCAGACTCGGACAGAACACTGAAGCTTTCTTT. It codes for CATSRLGQNTEAFF.